Below, 10 T cell receptor beta chains from the same sample are listed, as sequenced in a study of CD8 T cells in ankylosing spondylitis. TCRdb called the 5' RACE reads again in MiXCR, with one record for every CDR3 protein. The table lists around 150,000 distinct CDR3 sequences, around a tenth of them singletons, with around 29% in the top ten. Material: blood, either unsorted or a sorted T cell fraction (not recorded which). Receptor source: a male donor with ankylosing spondylitis or in good health (not recorded which).

This clonotype was observed many times. J is TRBJ2-3 and V is TRBV5-1; weak D call: TRBD2 (5 bases). Germline CDR1 is SGHRS and CDR2 is YFSETQ. V lost 2 bases to trimming and J lost 6 bases, with 13 bases between them. This CDR3 has 14 amino acids. This CDR3 is CASSFDGNADTQYF. DNA of the CDR3: TGCGCCAGCAGCTTCGACGGGAACGCGGATACGCAGTATTTT.

This clonotype was observed at least ten times. This CDR3 is CASSLRGGPRDEQFF. The CDR3 DNA reads as TGTGCCAGCAGTTTACGAGGGGGCCCTCGGGATGAGCAGTTCTTC. The J gene is TRBJ2-1, the V gene TRBV12-3 or TRBV12-4; 7 nucleotides line up with TRBD1. The CDR3 consists of 15 residues. Trimming at V came to 2 bases and at J to 8 bases, leaving 9 bases not matched to a gene.

This clonotype was detected ten times or more. The chain has TRBV9 and TRBJ2-1, with D unresolved. Germline V gene sequence: CDR1 SGDLS, CDR2 YYNGEE. The CDR3 extends over 14 amino acids. The ends were cut back, 0 bases at V and 8 bases at J, with 12 bases in the middle. The CDR3 coding sequence is TGTGCCAGCAGCGTAGTACCGATCCAGGATGAGCAGTTCTTC. Translating it yields CASSVVPIQDEQFF.

CDR3 sequence: CASRRTPSGNQPQHF. CDR3 in DNA: TGTGCCAGTAGGCGGACGCCGAGCGGCAATCAGCCCCAGCATTTT. The rearrangement links TRBV19 to TRBJ1-5; D ambiguous. Trimming stripped 6 bases from V and 2 bases from J, with 14 bases between. Germline CDR1 reads LNHDA; CDR2 reads SQIVND (reference sequence). The CDR3 length is 15 residues.

Notes on this clonotype: The junction and the germline gene differ at one end; a read error may be behind it. This rearrangement joins TRBV29-1 to TRBJ2-1, with D possibly TRBD1 on 6 matching bases. Germline loops: CDR1 SQVTM, CDR2 ANQGSEA. The CDR3 loop spans 18 amino acids. CDR3 loop: CNVEGGIGRQSSYNEQFF. CDR3 nucleotides: TGCAACGTTGAAGGGGGAATAGGCAGGCAGAGCTCCTACAATGAGCAGTTCTTC.

This clonotype appeared a few times. The V gene is TRBV7-2, the J gene TRBJ2-7, with D uncertain. V was clipped by 3 bases and J by 0 bases, with 6 bases between them. CDR1 is SGHTA, CDR2 FQGNSA, per germline. The CDR3 totals 13 residues. The CDR3 DNA reads as TGTGCCAGCAGCTTGATCTCCTCCTACGAGCAGTACTTC. This encodes CASSLISSYEQYF. Full variable domain (outside the CDR3, taken from reference TRBV7-2 and TRBJ2-7): GAGVSQSPSNKVTEKGKDVELRCDPISGHTALYWYRQSLGQGLEFLIYFQGNSAPDKSGLPSDRFSAERTGGSVSTLTIQRTQQEDSAVYLCASSLISSYEQYFGPGTRLTVT.

The chain carries TRBV7-7 and TRBJ2-2, with D possibly being TRBD1 (6 bases). This CDR3 region has 15 residues. V lost 4 bases and J lost 1, with 10 bases in between. Germline V gives CDR1 SSHAT, CDR2 FNYEAQ (reference sequence). The CDR3, as DNA: TGTGCCAGCAGCTCGACGACAGGGAACACCGGGGAGCTGTTTTTT. Its translation: CASSSTTGNTGELFF.

This clonotype occurred many times. This rearrangement joins TRBV27 to TRBJ1-6, with 10 positions matching TRBD1. The junction had 9 bases not matched to a gene; V was cut back by 3 bases and J by 10 bases. This CDR3 comprises 16 residues. Looked up from germline, CDR1 is MNHEY and CDR2 is SMNVEV (reference sequence). The chain's CDR3 is CASSFMTGGSGSPLHF. The CDR3 DNA reads as TGTGCCAGCAGTTTCATGACAGGGGGCTCGGGGTCACCCCTCCACTTT.

This clonotype was observed at least ten times. The V gene is TRBV7-8, the J gene TRBJ2-4, with D possibly matching TRBD2 (7 bases). V was pared by 3 bases and J by 6 bases, with 18 bases between. CDR1 is SGHVS and CDR2 is FQNEAQ in the germline V gene. This CDR3 contains 16 residues. CDR3 region: CASSLEGGYNTNIQYF. The CDR3 bases are TGTGCCAGCAGCTTGGAGGGGGGGTACAACACAAACATTCAGTACTTC. The full variable domain, its missing parts supplied by reference TRBV7-8 and TRBJ2-4, is GAGVSQSPRYKVAKRGQDVALRCDPISGHVSLFWYQQALGQGPEFLTYFQNEAQLDKSGLPSDRFFAERPEGSVSTLKIQRTQQEDSAVYLCASSLEGGYNTNIQYFGAGTRLSVL.

There are many counts of this clonotype. The chain couples TRBV9 to TRBJ2-2; TRBD1 agrees at 7 bases. The ends lost 4 bases at V and 6 bases at J; junction bases unmatched: 3. From germline, CDR1 is SGDLS and CDR2 YYNGEE. This CDR3 has 13 amino acids. The CDR3 DNA follows: TGTGCCAGCAGCCCCCAGGGGGCCGGGGAGCTGTTTTTT. The encoded protein is CASSPQGAGELFF.